This TCR delta chain derives from a study of gamma-delta T cells after stem cell transplantation. TCRdb applied CATT to the RT-PCR reads for clone calling. The sample consists of over 3,000 delta-chain clones, about a fifth of them appearing once. This CDR3 contains 17 residues. V lost 1 base and J lost 0, with 17 bases in between. In germline, CDR1 is GEAIGNYY, CDR2 EKD. By share, this clone counts as medium-sized (0.01 to 0.1%). Source material: gamma-delta T cells. The sequence was collected from a human donor. It is not recorded whose cells these are; they may come from a transplant donor. The V and J genes are TRDV2 and TRDJ1; tentatively, D is TRDD3 (6 bases). CDR3 coding DNA: TGTGCCTGTGACACAATTACTGGGAGACTGTACACCGATAAACTCATCTTT. Amino acid sequence: CACDTITGRLYTDKLIF.